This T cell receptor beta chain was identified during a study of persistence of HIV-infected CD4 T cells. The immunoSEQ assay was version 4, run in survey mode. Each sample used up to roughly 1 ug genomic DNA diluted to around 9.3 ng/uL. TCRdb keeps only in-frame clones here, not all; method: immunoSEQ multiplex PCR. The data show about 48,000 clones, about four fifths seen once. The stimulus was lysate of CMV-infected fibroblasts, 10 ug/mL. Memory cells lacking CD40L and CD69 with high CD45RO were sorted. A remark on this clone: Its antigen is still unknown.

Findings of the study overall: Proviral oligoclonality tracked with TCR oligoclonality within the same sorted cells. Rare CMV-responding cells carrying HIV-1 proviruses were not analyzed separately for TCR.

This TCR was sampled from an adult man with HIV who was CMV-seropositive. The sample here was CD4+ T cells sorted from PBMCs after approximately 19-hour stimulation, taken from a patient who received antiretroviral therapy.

The CDR3, as DNA: TGTGCCAGCAGCTTGGCCGGGGAGGGGCGATTGAGAAACACCATATATTTT. This sequence encodes CASSLAGEGRLRNTIYF. The genes are TRBV5-4 and TRBJ1-3, with a tentative D call TRBD1 (5 bases). The CDR3 sequence is 17 residues long. Germline V CDR1 and CDR2: SGHNT, YYREEE (reference sequence). Trimming shortened V by 0 bases and J by 5 bases, and 18 bases separated the two germline ends.